The clone carrying this TCR beta chain came up many times. Its antigen is unidentified. This CDR3 is 14 amino acids long. The V and J ends lost 1 base and 1 base respectively, with 7 bases between them. Per germline, CDR1 LNHDA and CDR2 SQIVND (reference sequence). The TCR beta CDR3 region was amplified from genomic DNA, with two rounds of multiplex PCR being used for the amplification. First-round PCR amplification was performed with primers specific to each TRBV and TRBJ gene. Each CDR3 protein gets one entry after TCRdb re-called the multiplex PCR reads with MiXCR. The sample has approximately 28,000 distinct CDR3 sequences, approximately 39% seen once. Blood draws of roughly 6 milliliters of peripheral blood occurred at each of two time points. The entry originates in a study of prognosis after radiotherapy for stage I lung cancer. For the study at large: The study recorded squamous cell carcinoma in roughly 7 patients and adenocarcinoma in 11 to 12. Following radiotherapy, several patients went on to present distant metastases at a median of 7 months, and about 14 exhibited no significant progression. The study's findings and limits: Gene usage, both TRBV and TRBJ, reportedly differed between patients with metastases and patients without them.

The input for sequencing was PBMCs, taken before or after stereotactic body radiation therapy (not recorded which). This sequence was found in a donor aged 50 or older with non-small cell lung cancer. The genes are TRBV19 and TRBJ1-2; D uncertain. CDR3 sequence (DNA): TGTGCCAGTAGTATAGGACGGGTTAACTATGGCTACACCTTC. It translates to CASSIGRVNYGYTF.